This TCR beta chain was found in a study of T cell responses to AZD1222 COVID-19 vaccine. Findings and limits, study-wide: Repertoires were obtained solely post-peak T cell response. Two doses of AZD1222 preceded a rise in Spike-specific TCR breadth and depth.

Produced via immunoSEQ multiplex PCR; TCRdb's table is partial and in-frame only. Found here are 75,000 to 90,000 clones, 92% of them singletons; the top ten hold approximately 5%. With respect to this clone: Its antigen is still unknown.

Combined were second doses at about 4 or about 12 weeks. Germline CDR1 and CDR2: SGDLS and YYNGEE. CDR3 length: 15 amino acids. Unmatched junction bases numbered 6, after V lost 4 bases and J lost 0 bases. This rearrangement joins TRBV9 to TRBJ2-7; 8 positions match TRBD2. This sequence was found in an adult who received the AZD1222 COVID-19 vaccine. This sample comprised peripheral blood, obtained 28 days after the second AZD1222 dose. The chain's CDR3 is CASSPWGTSSYEQYF. The CDR3 region has the DNA TGTGCCAGCAGCCCGTGGGGGACTAGCTCCTACGAGCAGTACTTC.